This TCR beta chain was identified during a study of shared clonotypes between healthy human individuals. Findings and caveats of the study: Generally, naive subsets (rather than memory subsets) showed larger estimated richness. Clonotype sharing levels among donors were expected to vary with sequencing depth.

This clone appeared a single time. Its antigen is still unknown. Here immunoSEQ multiplex PCR was the method, and the copy in TCRdb shows in-frame clones only, minus some. The table includes millions of clones, approximately 94% detected once. Trimming removed 4 bases from V and 0 bases from J; junction bases left unmatched: 8. Germline assignment: CDR1 SGDLS and CDR2 YYNGEE. The CDR3 spans 16 residues. Naive CD8 cells were CD45RO-negative, positively selected for CCR7, excluding terminally differentiated effector memory CD45RA+ cells. The clonotype originates from a man aged 18 to 35 in good health. Some clones in this sample may be carry-over from other donors' samples. The genes are TRBV9 and TRBJ2-3; TRBD2 matches at 7 bases. Material for sequencing was naive CD8+ T cells from PBMCs. As DNA, the CDR3 is TGTGCCAGCAGCCCGGGGCTAGCGGTCAGCACAGATACGCAGTATTTT. Amino acid sequence: CASSPGLAVSTDTQYF. The full variable domain, completed using reference TRBV9 and TRBJ2-3, is DSGVTQTPKHLITATGQRVTLRCSPRSGDLSVYWYQQSLDQGLQFLIQYYNGEERAKGNILERFSAQQFPDLHSELNLSSLELGDSALYFCASSPGLAVSTDTQYFGPGTRLTVL.